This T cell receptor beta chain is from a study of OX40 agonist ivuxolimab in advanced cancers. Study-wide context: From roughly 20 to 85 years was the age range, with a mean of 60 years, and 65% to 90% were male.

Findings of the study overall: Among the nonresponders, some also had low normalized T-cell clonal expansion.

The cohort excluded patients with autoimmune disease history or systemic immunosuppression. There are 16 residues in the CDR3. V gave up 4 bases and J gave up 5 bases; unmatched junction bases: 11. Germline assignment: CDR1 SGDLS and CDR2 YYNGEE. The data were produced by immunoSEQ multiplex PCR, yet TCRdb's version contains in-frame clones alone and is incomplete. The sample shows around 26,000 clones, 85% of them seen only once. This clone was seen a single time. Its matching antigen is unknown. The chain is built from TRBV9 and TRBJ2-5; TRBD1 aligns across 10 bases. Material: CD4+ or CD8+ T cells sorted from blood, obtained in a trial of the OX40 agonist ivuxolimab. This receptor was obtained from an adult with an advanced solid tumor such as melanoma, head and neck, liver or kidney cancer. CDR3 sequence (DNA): TGTGCCAGCAGCTTACGGGGACAGGGGCTGATGGAGACCCAGTACTTC. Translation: CASSLRGQGLMETQYF.